This T cell receptor beta chain was retrieved from a study of tumor T cells in aggressive B-cell lymphoma. The protocol was immunoSEQ multiplex PCR, while the TCRdb copy is restricted to in-frame clones and leaves out a portion. The table lists a few thousand clones, roughly 84% of them singletons. There are 14 residues in the CDR3. In germline, CDR1 is SGHVS, CDR2 FQNEAQ. Between the trimmed V and J ends, which lost 2 bases and 8 bases, there was a span of 13 bases. This clonotype originated in an adult with diffuse large B cell lymphoma. The sequenced sample was tumor tissue. The chain combines TRBV7-8 with TRBJ1-5; D uncertain. The CDR3 protein is CASSLRPGPEPQHF. In nucleotides, the CDR3 is TGTGCCAGCAGCTTAAGGCCAGGCCCCGAGCCCCAGCATTTT.